This T cell receptor beta chain was observed in a study of early T cells in non-severe SARS-CoV-2 infection. In the study overall: Unsorted whole-blood RNA was sequenced in bulk, leaving chains unpaired.

TCRdb called the 5' RACE reads again in MiXCR, with one record for every CDR3 protein. The sample includes about 57,000 distinct CDR3 sequences, roughly a tenth of them seen just once. This CDR3 spans 15 amino acids. Germline loops: CDR1 SGHTA, CDR2 FQGNSA. Trimming cost V 3 bases and J 8 bases, with 16 bases left between them. This clonotype was counted only a few times. The sample taken for sequencing was whole blood. This clonotype was obtained from an adult who was a healthcare worker with PCR-confirmed SARS-CoV-2 infection or an uninfected control (not recorded which). The V and J genes are TRBV7-2 and TRBJ1-4; a possible D gene is TRBD1 (6 bases). The CDR3 bases are TGTGCCAGCAGCTTCCGGACAGTCCCTTGGGAAAAACTGTTTTTT. Translation: CASSFRTVPWEKLFF.